The 25 T cell receptor beta chains presented below share a single source sample, sequenced in a study of tumor-infiltrating lymphocytes in primary liver carcinoma. Constant-region priming of roughly 500 ng total RNA yielded TCR beta cDNA. Libraries of TCR beta came from three nested multiplex PCR rounds with slightly modified ARM-PCR. Running 10 cycles apiece, the first two PCR rounds relied on TRBV1-TRBV30 forward primers together with a C-beta reverse primer. A single record per CDR3 protein comes from TCRdb applying MiXCR to the multiplex PCR reads. The sample contains about 130,000 distinct CDR3 sequences, around 64% of which appear only once. The source material, roughly 18-32 mg of unsorted bulk tissue, was used to co-extract RNA and DNA. Sequencing was done on a sample of liver tumor tissue from sampling region 3. Subset defined: tumor region T3, left-lateral pole. The receptor set was obtained from an older woman with primary liver carcinoma and hepatitis B virus infection.

Regarding this clonotype: The conserved phenylalanine or tryptophan normally closing the CDR3 is absent here, so this likely arose from a read error. The chain joins TRBV6-5 to TRBJ1-5, with 8 bases aligning to TRBD1. The CDR3 is made up of 14 amino acids. Germline loops: CDR1 MNHEY, CDR2 SVGAGI. The CDR3 spells CVSGRTGSNQPQHS. CDR3 nucleotides: TGTGTCAGCGGCCGGACAGGGAGCAATCAGCCCCAGCATTCT.

This sequence joins TRBV11-3 and TRBJ2-3; D might be TRBD2 (5 bases). The V end was cut by 6 bases, the J end by 4 bases, with 14 bases between. Germline lookup yields CDR1 SGHNT and CDR2 YENEEA. The CDR3 has 14 amino acids. CDR3 DNA: TGTGCCAGCAGACCTCGGGCTAGCCCAGATACGCAGTATTTT. Protein product: CASRPRASPDTQYF. Using reference TRBV11-3 and TRBJ2-3 for the parts outside the CDR3, the full variable domain is EAGVVQSPRYKIIEKKQPVAFWCNPISGHNTLYWYLQNLGQGPELLIRYENEEAVDDSQLPKDRFSAERLKGVDSTLKIQPAELGDSAVYLCASRPRASPDTQYFGPGTRLTVL.

The V call is TRBV7-9, the J call TRBJ2-1; maybe TRBD1 (5 bases). The germline gives CDR1 SEHNR, CDR2 FQNEAQ (reference sequence). The CDR3 runs to 15 residues. V was pared by 5 bases and J by 5 bases, with 16 bases between. DNA of the CDR3: TGTGCCAGCAGCCCCCTGGGGCACTTCGACAATGAGCAGTTCTTC. This gives the protein CASSPLGHFDNEQFF.

On this clonotype: The germline gene is not matched at one end of the junction; a read error may be the cause. The chain recombines TRBV6-7 with TRBJ1-4, with D unresolved. TRBV6-7 is labeled an ORF, and its function is uncertain. The CDR3 contains 15 residues. The DNA of the CDR3 is TGTGTCAGCAGTTGCTCTCGAACAACTAATGAAAAACTGTTTTTT. This encodes CVSSCSRTTNEKLFF.

In the case of this clonotype: A junction end diverges from the germline sequence, so it may reflect a read error. The chain combines TRBV6-4 with TRBJ1-1, with TRBD1 matching 8 bases. There are 16 residues in the CDR3. The germline gives CDR1 MRHNA, CDR2 SNTAGT. CDR3 DNA sequence: TGTGCCAGCTGTGAAAATTCAGGACAGGGACACACTGAAGCTTTCTTT. It encodes CASCENSGQGHTEAFF.

As to this clonotype: This may stem from a read error, because a much larger clone lies one nucleotide away. J is TRBJ2-1 and V is TRBV4-2; TRBD2 is a possible D gene (5 bases). Trimming removed 4 bases at V and 0 bases at J, with 13 bases between. The CDR3 extends over 16 amino acids. CDR1 is LGHNA and CDR2 is YNFKEQ in the germline V gene. Here the CDR3 reads CASSLSAGSSYNEQFF. CDR3 DNA sequence: TGTGCCAGCAGCCTTAGCGCTGGGAGCTCCTACAATGAGCAGTTCTTC.

The chain is built from TRBV7-9 and TRBJ2-7; the D is unclear. CDR3 size: 13 residues. Trimming left V 5 bases short and J 5 bases short, with 13 bases between. Looked up from germline, CDR1 is SEHNR and CDR2 is FQNEAQ (reference sequence). CDR3 loop: CASSAQWYDEQYF. CDR3 bases: TGTGCCAGCAGCGCGCAATGGTACGACGAGCAGTACTTC.

The chain is built from TRBV5-1 and TRBJ2-2; 9 nucleotides line up with TRBD1. The CDR3 runs to 15 residues. Trimming took 1 base from V and 7 from J; bases not matched to a gene: 5. Germline CDR1 is SGHRS and CDR2 is YFSETQ. The CDR3: CASSLYRGQGGELFF. CDR3 in DNA: TGCGCCAGCAGCTTGTACAGGGGGCAAGGCGGGGAGCTGTTTTTT.

Points on this clonotype: The junction and the germline gene differ at one end; a read error may be behind it. This sequence joins TRBV4-1 and TRBJ2-6, with TRBD1 as a possible D gene (5 bases). Germline-derived CDR1 and CDR2 are MGHRA and YSYEKL. This CDR3 is 17 amino acids long. In nucleotides, the CDR3 is TGCGCTAGCAGCCAAATCGAAAGTCGCTCTGGGGCCAACGTCCTGAGTTTC. It is translated as CASSQIESRSGANVLSF.

The chain couples TRBV12-3 or TRBV12-4 to TRBJ1-1, with TRBD1 identical over 9 bases. The CDR3 has 14 residues. V gave up 9 bases and J gave up 4 bases; unmatched junction bases: 9. CDR3 DNA sequence: TGTGCCAGTAGCGTGACAGGGGGGAGCACTGAAGCTTTCTTT. Translating it yields CASSVTGGSTEAFF.

The V and J genes are TRBV11-2 and TRBJ2-3, with D possibly TRBD2 on 6 matching bases. The CDR3 is 17 amino acids. Germline V gene sequence: CDR1 SGHAT, CDR2 FQNNGV. Trimming took 5 bases from V and 5 from J, leaving 23 bases between them. This chain's CDR3 is CASSPNHGSWLGDTQYF. Written as DNA, the CDR3 is TGTGCCAGCAGCCCAAATCACGGGAGCTGGCTAGGAGATACGCAGTATTTT.

The rearrangement uses TRBV7-9 and TRBJ2-3; possibly TRBD1 for D (5 bases). The CDR3 sequence is 15 residues long. V shed 4 bases and J shed 0 bases, with 11 bases lying between them. Germline CDR1 SEHNR, CDR2 FQNEAQ (reference sequence). CDR3 sequence: CASSSRQPSTDTQYF. The CDR3 region has the DNA TGTGCCAGCAGCTCCAGACAGCCGAGCACAGATACGCAGTATTTT.

This clonotype was seen many times. The chain links TRBV4-2 to TRBJ2-7; 8 bases agree with TRBD2. The CDR3 is made up of 14 amino acids. After removal of 5 bases from V and 2 bases from J, the junction contained 5 bases not matched to a gene. The germline V gene has CDR1 LGHNA and CDR2 YNFKEQ. The CDR3 loop reads CASSGGGRPYEQYF. The CDR3 nucleotides are TGTGCCAGCAGCGGGGGCGGGAGGCCCTACGAGCAGTACTTC.

This clonotype turned up a few times. One end of the junction does not line up with germline, which may come from a read error. The V and J genes are TRBV10-3 and TRBJ2-1; D is possibly TRBD1 (5 bases). In germline, CDR1 is ENHRY, CDR2 SYGVKD. This CDR3 contains 16 residues. The chain's CDR3 is CAISEGAGVGDNEQSF. CDR3 DNA sequence: TGTGCCATCAGTGAGGGGGCAGGAGTCGGCGACAATGAGCAGTCCTTC.

This clonotype showed up many times. The rearrangement uses TRBV12-3 or TRBV12-4 and TRBJ1-4; 8 nucleotides line up with TRBD1. The CDR3 is 17 amino acids. Trimming cost V 4 bases and J 3 bases; bases outside gene matches: 10. The DNA for the CDR3 is TGTGCCAGCAGTTCGCTCGGCAGGGGGCCTTCTAATGAAAAACTGTTTTTT. It yields the protein CASSSLGRGPSNEKLFF.

In its sample, this clonotype was seen a few times. J is TRBJ2-3 and V is TRBV7-9; 8 bases are a match to TRBD1. V was pared by 1 base and J by 5 bases, with 8 bases of the junction left unmatched. CDR1 is SEHNR, CDR2 FQNEAQ, per germline (reference sequence). The CDR3 is 16 amino acids. The CDR3 coding sequence is TGTGCCAGCAGCTTAGTGAGGCAGGGGGCAGGAGATACGCAGTATTTT. It is translated as CASSLVRQGAGDTQYF.

Worth noting for this clonotype: A clone one base away is much larger, so this may be a read error. The chain joins TRBV4-2 to TRBJ2-3; D is perhaps TRBD2 (5 bases). CDR1 is LGHNA and CDR2 is YNFKEQ in the germline V gene. This CDR3 has 17 amino acids. Here the CDR3 DNA reads TGTGCCAGCAGGCAAGAGGGCGCTAGCAGTAGCACAGATACGCAGTATTTT. Translation: CASRQEGASSSTDTQYF.

Concerning this clonotype: Its ends do not fully match the called genes, so a read error is possible. This chain uses TRBV11-2 with TRBJ1-2; a weak D match, TRBD1 (5 bases). This CDR3 spans 14 amino acids. The germline V gene has CDR1 SGHAT and CDR2 FQNNGV. The CDR3 DNA is TGTGCCGGCAGCTTTTCACAGGCTAATTACGGCTACACCTTC. Residues: CAGSFSQANYGYTF.

Concerning this clonotype itself: A much larger clone differs from this one at a single base, so this may be a read error. The chain links TRBV4-1 to TRBJ2-3; D ambiguous. The CDR3 totals 13 residues. CDR1 and CDR2 (germline): MGHRA, YSYEKL. CDR3: CSSSQGAADTQYF. DNA for the CDR3: TGCTCCAGCAGCCAAGGAGCAGCAGATACGCAGTATTTT.

This clonotype appeared a single time. The chain combines TRBV5-4 with TRBJ2-1; unclear D gene. The CDR3 extends over 16 amino acids. The germline V gene has CDR1 SGHNT and CDR2 YYREEE (reference sequence). Trimming shortened V by 0 bases and J by 1 base, and 11 bases separated the two germline ends. The DNA for the CDR3 is TGTGCCAGCAGCTTGGGGGGTGGGCGGTCCTACAATGAGCAGTTCTTC. Its translation is CASSLGGGRSYNEQFF. Complete variable domain (other parts from reference TRBV5-4 and TRBJ2-1): ETGVTQSPTHLIKTRGQQVTLRCSSQSGHNTVSWYQQALGQGPQFIFQYYREEENGRGNFPPRFSGLQFPNYSSELNVNALELDDSALYLCASSLGGGRSYNEQFFGPGTRLTVL.

The chain recombines TRBV6-1 with TRBJ2-3; the D gene could be TRBD1 or TRBD2 (5 bases each). The length of the CDR3 is 15 residues. Per the germline V gene, CDR1 is MNHNS and CDR2 is SASEGT. Trimming removed 8 bases at V and 5 bases at J, with 20 bases between. The CDR3 DNA is TGTGCCAGCGGATTAGACGGGGCCTCAGGAGATACGCAGTATTTT. It specifies CASGLDGASGDTQYF.

About this clonotype: No conserved phenylalanine or tryptophan is present at the end of the CDR3, so a read error is the likely explanation. The J gene is TRBJ2-2, the V gene TRBV6-5; D remains ambiguous. Germline V gene lookup returns CDR1 MNHEY and CDR2 SVGAGI. The CDR3 runs to 17 residues. CDR3 bases: TGTGCCAGCAGTTATCGGATCTTTGGCCAGAACGCCGGGGAGCTGTTTTTA. Protein product: CASSYRIFGQNAGELFL.

This clonotype was observed many times. CDR3 DNA sequence: TGTGCCAGCAGCCAGAGGACAGGGCAGTGGGGGGAGCTGTTTTTT. It specifies CASSQRTGQWGELFF. This chain links TRBV7-8 with TRBJ2-2, with 8 bases aligning to TRBD1. J was trimmed by 8 bases and V by 5 bases; bases with no gene match: 10. Germline values: CDR1 SGHVS, CDR2 FQNEAQ. The CDR3 is 15 residues long.

In the case of this clonotype: Since the CDR3 does not end with the conserved phenylalanine or tryptophan, this likely comes from a read error. The J gene is TRBJ2-1, the V gene TRBV12-3 or TRBV12-4; 7 bases line up with TRBD1. This CDR3 is built from 15 residues. The CDR3 DNA is TGTGCCAACAGTCCCTGGGACAGAAATTACAATGAGCAGTTCCTC. Translating it yields CANSPWDRNYNEQFL.

Note on this clonotype: An end of the junction does not agree with germline; a read error may underlie this. The chain combines TRBV2 with TRBJ2-1; 11 nucleotides line up with TRBD2. This CDR3 has 15 residues. CDR1 is SNHLY, CDR2 FYNNEI, per germline. CDR3 sequence: CANRPTSGTYNEQLF. For the CDR3, the DNA is TGTGCCAACAGACCGACTAGCGGGACCTACAATGAGCAGCTCTTC. The full variable domain, with the rest looked up from reference TRBV2 and TRBJ2-1, is EPEVTQTPSHQVTQMGQEVILRCVPISNHLYFYWYRQILGQKVEFLVSFYNNEISEKSEIFDDQFSVERPDGSNFTLKIRSTKLEDSAMYFCANRPTSGTYNEQLFGPGTRLTVL.